One sample yielded the 27 T cell receptor beta chains listed below, sequenced in a study of CD8+ T cells in alopecia areata. Extracted RNA was reverse transcribed into cDNA, the sequencing template. Repertoires were generated with immunoSEQ multiplex PCR, while TCRdb's copy carries only in-frame clones and drops some. The sample carries some 180,000 clones, roughly 50% recorded once. The sample taken for sequencing was CD8+ T cells sorted from blood. These receptors were obtained from a human donor in good health.

There are a few counts of this clone. The V gene is TRBV7-9, the J gene TRBJ1-2, with TRBD1 matching 7 bases. The J segment lost 10 bases and the V segment lost 4 bases, leaving 15 bases of the junction unmatched. The CDR3 length is 15 residues. In germline, CDR1 is SEHNR, CDR2 FQNEAQ (reference sequence). The CDR3 protein is CASSSLASDRADYTF. The CDR3 nucleotides read TGTGCCAGCAGCTCCCTAGCCTCCGACAGGGCGGACTACACCTTC.

V is TRBV30 and J is TRBJ1-6; D is uncertain. CDR3 length: 13 residues. The germline V gene encodes CDR1 GTSNPN and CDR2 SVGIG (reference sequence). V gave up 0 bases and J gave up 13 bases, with 13 bases separating them. The DNA of the CDR3 is TGTGCCTGGAGTGTTGAGCTGGGTGGTCCCCTCCACTTT. This codes for CAWSVELGGPLHF.

V is TRBV2 and J is TRBJ2-5; D gene ambiguous. This CDR3 has 15 residues. Per germline, CDR1 SNHLY and CDR2 FYNNEI. With 6 bases removed from V and 1 base from J, the gap between germline ends came to 15 bases. CDR3 loop: CASSPQLRAQETQYF. The CDR3 region has the DNA TGTGCCAGCAGCCCCCAATTGAGAGCCCAAGAGACCCAGTACTTC.

The genes are TRBV29-1 and TRBJ2-2; no definite D call. Trimming left V 0 bases short and J 2 bases short, with 10 bases between. The CDR3 totals 15 residues. Germline lookup yields CDR1 SQVTM and CDR2 ANQGSEA. CDR3 in amino acids: CSVEDPQLNTGELFF. The CDR3 nucleotides are TGCAGCGTTGAAGATCCCCAGCTTAACACCGGGGAGCTGTTTTTT.

CDR3 in amino acids: CSVASSEQFF. For the CDR3, the DNA is TGCAGCGTTGCTAGTTCCGAGCAGTTCTTC. The gene calls are TRBV29-1 and TRBJ2-1; D remains unclear. Between the trimmed V and J ends, which lost 4 bases and 10 bases, there was a span of 8 bases. The germline V gene encodes CDR1 SQVTM and CDR2 ANQGSEA. This CDR3 region has 10 residues.

This clone has just a few counts. The chain employs TRBV5-4 and TRBJ2-5, with a weak D call TRBD2 (5 bases). Deletions cut 3 bases from V and 4 bases from J, with 10 bases between. The germline gives CDR1 SGHNT, CDR2 YYREEE (reference sequence). This CDR3 has 13 residues. Here the CDR3 reads CASSWRPGETQYF. Written as DNA, the CDR3 is TGTGCCAGCAGCTGGAGGCCCGGAGAGACCCAGTACTTC.

The rearrangement links TRBV13 to TRBJ2-7, with a weak D call TRBD2 (5 bases). V lost 2 bases to trimming and J lost 7 bases, with 15 bases between them. This CDR3 contains 14 residues. The germline V gene encodes CDR1 PRHDT and CDR2 FYEKMQ (reference sequence). The CDR3 bases are TGTGCCAGCAGCTTAACGGGAACGCAGTATGAGCAGTACTTC. It codes for CASSLTGTQYEQYF.

In this sample, this clone turned up a few times. The V and J genes are TRBV6-5 and TRBJ1-2; D might be TRBD1 (5 bases). The CDR3 has 15 residues. V shed 1 base and J shed 4 bases, with 13 bases lying between them. CDR1 is MNHEY and CDR2 is SVGAGI in the germline V gene. This CDR3 is CASSYFYDRSYGYTF. In nucleotides, the CDR3 is TGTGCCAGCAGTTACTTTTACGACAGATCCTATGGCTACACCTTC.

This clone was seen more than once but under ten times. The chain has TRBV29-1 and TRBJ2-7; 7 bases line up with TRBD1. The J segment lost 7 bases and the V segment lost 6 bases, leaving 9 bases of the junction unmatched. The CDR3 covers 12 residues. From germline, CDR1 is SQVTM and CDR2 ANQGSEA. The DNA for the CDR3 is TGCAGCGTCCCGACAGGGTCGGGGGAGCAGTACTTC. It specifies CSVPTGSGEQYF.

This clone has just a few counts. The chain has TRBV9 and TRBJ2-5; 9 nucleotides line up with TRBD2. This CDR3 has 17 amino acids. The V gene's germline CDR1 is SGDLS and CDR2 YYNGEE. The V and J ends lost 0 bases and 2 bases, in that order; junction bases with no gene match: 8. CDR3 loop: CASSVGLAGMLQETQYF. The CDR3 DNA reads as TGTGCCAGCAGCGTAGGGCTAGCGGGGATGCTACAAGAGACCCAGTACTTC.

The V call is TRBV5-1, the J call TRBJ2-2, with unresolved D. From germline, CDR1 is SGHRS and CDR2 YFSETQ. Deletions cut 2 bases from V and 9 bases from J, with 11 bases between. CDR3 length: 13 residues. The CDR3 region has the DNA TGCGCCAGCAGCTTTGGCAAAATGAGGGAGCTGTTTTTT. Translated, it gives CASSFGKMRELFF.

The chain links TRBV25-1 to TRBJ2-1; possibly TRBD2 for D (6 bases). Per germline, CDR1 MGHDK and CDR2 SYGVNS. This CDR3 has 16 residues. V lost 0 bases to trimming and J lost 6 bases, with 15 bases between them. CDR3 sequence reads: CASSEYITSLGNEQFF. CDR3 in DNA: TGTGCCAGCAGTGAATATATAACTAGCTTGGGCAATGAGCAGTTCTTC.

Only a few counts were recorded for this clone. This sequence joins TRBV7-2 and TRBJ2-2; 8 bases are shared with TRBD2. There are 18 residues in the CDR3. V shed 2 bases, J shed 1 base, and the junction held 9 bases outside the gene matches. Per the germline V gene, CDR1 is SGHTA and CDR2 is FQGNSA. The CDR3 loop is CASSLRPSGRGNTGELFF. Written as DNA, the CDR3 is TGTGCCAGCAGCTTACGACCTAGCGGGCGGGGGAACACCGGGGAGCTGTTTTTT.

The chain combines TRBV11-2 with TRBJ1-1; D unclear. This CDR3 is built from 14 residues. V was trimmed by 0 bases and J by 4 bases, leaving 9 bases between them. The germline gives CDR1 SGHAT, CDR2 FQNNGV. Written as DNA, the CDR3 is TGTGCCAGCAGCTTAGATCGCAGTGCCACTGAAGCTTTCTTT. Its translation is CASSLDRSATEAFF.

The gene calls are TRBV5-6 and TRBJ2-3; D uncertain. Germline CDR1 and CDR2: SGHDT and YYEEEE. CDR3 length: 12 residues. Trimming pared 3 bases from V and 6 bases from J, leaving 8 bases between. The CDR3 region is CASSSAVDTQYF. CDR3 bases: TGTGCCAGCAGCTCGGCCGTGGATACGCAGTATTTT.

This sequence joins TRBV27 and TRBJ2-7; 11 nucleotides line up with TRBD2. Losses at the gene ends were 4 bases for V and 3 bases for J; bases not matched to a gene: 5. CDR3 length: 15 residues. Germline values: CDR1 MNHEY, CDR2 SMNVEV (reference sequence). The CDR3 spells CASSSLAGGDYEQYF. CDR3 nucleotides: TGTGCCAGCAGTTCTTTAGCGGGGGGGGACTACGAGCAGTACTTC.

V and J are TRBV25-1 and TRBJ1-1; weak D call: TRBD1 (5 bases). V was trimmed by 8 bases and J by 0 bases, leaving 13 bases between them. This CDR3 contains 14 residues. The V gene's germline CDR1 is MGHDK and CDR2 SYGVNS. In DNA, the CDR3 is TGTGCCAGCGGACCGGGACGGCTGAACACTGAAGCTTTCTTT. It yields the protein CASGPGRLNTEAFF.

The rearrangement joins TRBV2 to TRBJ2-5, with D perhaps being TRBD1 or TRBD2 (5 bases each). Trimming stripped 6 bases from V and 4 bases from J, with 9 bases between. Per germline, CDR1 SNHLY and CDR2 FYNNEI. The CDR3 has 12 residues. CDR3 in DNA: TGTGCCAGCAGGGGACGGGGAGAGACCCAGTACTTC. Translated, it gives CASRGRGETQYF.

This clone showed up just a few times. The J gene is TRBJ2-7, the V gene TRBV30; D might be TRBD2 (6 bases). The CDR3 runs to 11 residues. The V end was cut by 1 base, the J end by 7 bases, with 8 bases between. Germline V gene sequence: CDR1 GTSNPN, CDR2 SVGIG (reference sequence). This chain's CDR3 is CAWSGEAEQYF. DNA of the CDR3: TGTGCCTGGAGTGGGGAGGCGGAGCAGTACTTC. Variable domain in full (rest from reference TRBV30 and TRBJ2-7): SQTIHQWPATLVQPVGSPLSLECTVEGTSNPNLYWYRQAAGRGLQLLFYSVGIGQISSEVPQNLSASRPQDRQFILSSKKLLLSDSGFYLCAWSGEAEQYFGPGTRLTVT.

The chain carries TRBV2 and TRBJ2-7, with TRBD1 matching 7 bases. Per germline, CDR1 SNHLY and CDR2 FYNNEI. Trimming cost V 4 bases and J 3 bases; bases outside gene matches: 6. This CDR3 is 14 amino acids long. The CDR3 sequence: CASSGDRGNYEQYF. For the CDR3, the DNA is TGTGCCAGCAGTGGGGACAGAGGAAACTACGAGCAGTACTTC.

As to this clone: Other DNA sequences from this sample encode an identical CDR3 as well. This chain uses TRBV7-9 with TRBJ2-5, with D unresolved. This CDR3 spans 12 amino acids. Germline CDR1 SEHNR, CDR2 FQNEAQ (reference sequence). The ends were cut back, 0 bases at V and 5 bases at J, with 4 bases in the middle. The CDR3 region has the DNA TGTGCCAGCAGCTTAGCGGTCGAGACCCAGTACTTC. Translated: CASSLAVETQYF.

The V call is TRBV9, the J call TRBJ2-5; D assignment may be TRBD1 or TRBD2 (5 bases each). The CDR3 length is 15 residues. Trimming removed 4 bases from V and 1 base from J, with 14 bases in between. Germline values: CDR1 SGDLS, CDR2 YYNGEE. DNA for the CDR3: TGTGCCAGCAGCTCGACCGGGACGCCCCAAGAGACCCAGTACTTC. Protein sequence: CASSSTGTPQETQYF. Full variable domain (rest looked up from reference TRBV9 and TRBJ2-5): DSGVTQTPKHLITATGQRVTLRCSPRSGDLSVYWYQQSLDQGLQFLIQYYNGEERAKGNILERFSAQQFPDLHSELNLSSLELGDSALYFCASSSTGTPQETQYFGPGTRLLVL.

The chain employs TRBV2 and TRBJ2-3; 7 bases are a match to TRBD1. The CDR3 covers 15 residues. Germline V gene data show CDR1 as SNHLY and CDR2 as FYNNEI. Germline trimming cut 8 bases from V and 2 bases from J; bases unmatched to any gene: 10. The CDR3 DNA sequence: TGTGCCAGCGCCCCAGGGACAGCATCCACAGATACGCAGTATTTT. As protein: CASAPGTASTDTQYF.

This clone has only a few counts. This chain connects TRBV4-1 to TRBJ2-3; tentatively, D is TRBD2 (6 bases). Germline CDR1 is MGHRA and CDR2 is YSYEKL. Trimming took 0 bases from V and 4 from J, leaving 11 bases between them. The CDR3 has 15 residues. The CDR3 sequence is CASSQDRSGPDTQYF. The CDR3 DNA reads TGCGCCAGCAGCCAAGATCGGAGCGGGCCAGATACGCAGTATTTT.

This clone was counted a few times. This rearrangement joins TRBV2 to TRBJ2-5; D not certain. V dropped 4 bases and J dropped 5 bases, with 11 bases sitting between them. This CDR3 region has 13 residues. From germline, CDR1 is SNHLY and CDR2 FYNNEI. The CDR3 protein is CASSATNSETQYF. Here the CDR3 DNA reads TGTGCCAGCAGTGCCACTAATTCCGAGACCCAGTACTTC.

The V and J genes are TRBV9 and TRBJ1-6; D is uncertain. The germline V gene has CDR1 SGDLS and CDR2 YYNGEE. V dropped 4 bases and J dropped 0 bases, with 5 bases sitting between them. The CDR3 has 14 amino acids. CDR3 DNA sequence: TGTGCCAGCAGCTTGAGCTCCTATAATTCACCCCTCCACTTT. Its translation: CASSLSSYNSPLHF.

This clone was seen a handful of times. This chain uses TRBV4-1 with TRBJ1-2; 8 bases fit TRBD1. V gave up 6 bases and J gave up 4 bases; unmatched junction bases: 10. Germline values: CDR1 MGHRA, CDR2 YSYEKL. The CDR3 totals 15 residues. The CDR3 protein is CASSLQGAQPYGYTF. The CDR3 coding sequence is TGCGCCAGCAGTCTCCAGGGGGCGCAGCCCTATGGCTACACCTTC.